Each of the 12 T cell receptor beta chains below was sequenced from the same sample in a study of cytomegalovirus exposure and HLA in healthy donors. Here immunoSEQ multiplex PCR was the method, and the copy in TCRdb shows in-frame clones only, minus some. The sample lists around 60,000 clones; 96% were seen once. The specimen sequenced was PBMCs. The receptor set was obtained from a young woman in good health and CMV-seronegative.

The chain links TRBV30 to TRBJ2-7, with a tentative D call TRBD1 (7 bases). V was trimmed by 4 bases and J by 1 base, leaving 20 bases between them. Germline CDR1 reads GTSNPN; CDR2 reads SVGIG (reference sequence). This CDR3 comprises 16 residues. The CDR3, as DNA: TGTGCCTGGAACGGGCGGGGCCGGACAGGTTCCTACGAGCAGTACTTC. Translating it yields CAWNGRGRTGSYEQYF.

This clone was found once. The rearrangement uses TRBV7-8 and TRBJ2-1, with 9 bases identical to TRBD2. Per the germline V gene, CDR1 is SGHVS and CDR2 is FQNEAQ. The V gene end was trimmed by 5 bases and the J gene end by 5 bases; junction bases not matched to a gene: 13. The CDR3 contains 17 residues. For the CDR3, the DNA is TGTGCCAGCAGCCCCCCCGGGGTCGAGCGGGGGGACAATGAGCAGTTCTTC. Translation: CASSPPGVERGDNEQFF.

This chain's CDR3 is CASTPGGTYTGELFF. The DNA of the CDR3 is TGTGCCAGTACCCCGGGGGGGACCTACACCGGGGAGCTGTTTTTT. The chain uses TRBV19 and TRBJ2-2, with 8 bases aligning to TRBD2. Trimming at V came to 7 bases and at J to 3 bases, leaving 7 bases not matched to a gene. Germline V lookup: CDR1 LNHDA, CDR2 SQIVND (reference sequence). The length of the CDR3 is 15 residues.

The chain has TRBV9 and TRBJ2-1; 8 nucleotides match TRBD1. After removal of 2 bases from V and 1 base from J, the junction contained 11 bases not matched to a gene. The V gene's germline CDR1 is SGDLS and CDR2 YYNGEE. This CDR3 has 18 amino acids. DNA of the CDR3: TGTGCCAGCAGCGTGACTCTGGGACAGGAAAGGTCCTACAATGAGCAGTTCTTC. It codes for CASSVTLGQERSYNEQFF.

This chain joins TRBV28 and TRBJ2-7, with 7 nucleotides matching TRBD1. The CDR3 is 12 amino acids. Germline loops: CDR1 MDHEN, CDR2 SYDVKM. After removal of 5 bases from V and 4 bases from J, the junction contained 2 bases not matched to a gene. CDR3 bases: TGTGCCAGCAGTCGACAGGGTTACGAGCAGTACTTC. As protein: CASSRQGYEQYF.

This chain's CDR3 is CASSLLGGGRGEQFF. The CDR3, as DNA: TGTGCCAGCAGTTTATTAGGGGGGGGCAGGGGTGAGCAGTTCTTC. The V call is TRBV27, the J call TRBJ2-1; D perhaps matches TRBD2 (7 bases). This CDR3 contains 15 residues. Between the trimmed V and J ends, which lost 1 base and 9 bases, there was a span of 16 bases. CDR1 MNHEY and CDR2 SMNVEV come from the germline V gene (reference sequence).

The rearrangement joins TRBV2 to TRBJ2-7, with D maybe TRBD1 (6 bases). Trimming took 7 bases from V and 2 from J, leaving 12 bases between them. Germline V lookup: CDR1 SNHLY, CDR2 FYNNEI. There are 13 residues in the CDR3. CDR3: CASKDTGTYEQYF. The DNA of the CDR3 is TGTGCCAGCAAGGATACAGGGACCTACGAGCAGTACTTC.

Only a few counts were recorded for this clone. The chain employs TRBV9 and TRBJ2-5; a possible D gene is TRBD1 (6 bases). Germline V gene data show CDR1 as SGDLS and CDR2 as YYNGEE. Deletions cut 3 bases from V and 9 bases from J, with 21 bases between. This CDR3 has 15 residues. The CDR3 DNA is TGTGCCAGCAGCGCCACCCGGGACACTCCTATGCCCCAGTACTTC. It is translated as CASSATRDTPMPQYF.

CDR3 DNA: TGTGCCAGCAGTCTCCCAGGGACAGGGGCCGAGCAGTACTTC. Translating gives CASSLPGTGAEQYF. V usage is TRBV6-6 and J usage is TRBJ2-7, with TRBD1 matching over 10 bases. The CDR3 spans 14 residues. Trimming removed 5 bases from V and 6 bases from J; junction bases left unmatched: 7. Germline values: CDR1 MNHNY, CDR2 SVGAGI (reference sequence).

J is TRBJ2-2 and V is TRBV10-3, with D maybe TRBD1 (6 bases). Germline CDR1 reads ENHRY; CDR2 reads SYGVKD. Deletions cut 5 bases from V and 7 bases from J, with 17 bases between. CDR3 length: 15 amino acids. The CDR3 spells CAISTHGDTGGELFF. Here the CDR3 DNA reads TGTGCCATCAGTACCCATGGGGACACTGGCGGGGAGCTGTTTTTT.

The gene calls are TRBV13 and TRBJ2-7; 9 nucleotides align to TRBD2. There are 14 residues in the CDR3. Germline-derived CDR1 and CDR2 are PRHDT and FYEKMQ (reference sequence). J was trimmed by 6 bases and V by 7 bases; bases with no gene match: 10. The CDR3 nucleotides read TGTGCCAGCATCGACAGCGGGGGGCCTGGCGAGCAGTACTTC. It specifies CASIDSGGPGEQYF.

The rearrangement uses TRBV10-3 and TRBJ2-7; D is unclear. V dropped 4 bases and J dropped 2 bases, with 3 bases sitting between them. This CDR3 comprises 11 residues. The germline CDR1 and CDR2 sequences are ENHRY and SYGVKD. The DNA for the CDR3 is TGTGCCATCAGTGCCGCCTACGAGCAGTACTTC. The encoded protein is CAISAAYEQYF.